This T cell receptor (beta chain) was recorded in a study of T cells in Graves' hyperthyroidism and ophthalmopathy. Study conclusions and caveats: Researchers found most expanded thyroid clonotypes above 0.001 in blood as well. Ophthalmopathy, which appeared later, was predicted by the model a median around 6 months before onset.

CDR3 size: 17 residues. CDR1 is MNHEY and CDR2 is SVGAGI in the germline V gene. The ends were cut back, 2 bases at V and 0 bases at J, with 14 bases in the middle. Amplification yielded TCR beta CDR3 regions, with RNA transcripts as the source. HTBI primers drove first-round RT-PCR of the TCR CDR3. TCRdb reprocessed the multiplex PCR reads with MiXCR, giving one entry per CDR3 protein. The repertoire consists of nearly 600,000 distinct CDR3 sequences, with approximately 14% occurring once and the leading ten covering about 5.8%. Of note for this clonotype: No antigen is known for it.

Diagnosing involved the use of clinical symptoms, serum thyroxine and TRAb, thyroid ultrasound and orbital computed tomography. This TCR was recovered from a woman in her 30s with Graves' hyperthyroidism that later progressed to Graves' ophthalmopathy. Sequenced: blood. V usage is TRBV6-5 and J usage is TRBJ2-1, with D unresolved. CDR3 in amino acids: CASSYPHRANSYNEQFF. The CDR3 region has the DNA TGTGCCAGCAGTTACCCTCATCGGGCAAACTCCTACAATGAGCAGTTCTTC.